This TCR beta chain was profiled in a study of CD8 T cells in Susac syndrome. Overall study context: Clinical remission applied to roughly 8 sequenced Susac syndrome patients, and roughly six had active disease. Study-wide results and caveats: It was acknowledged in the study that its TCR sequencing and HLA analysis involved a relatively small number of individuals. In total CD8+ repertoires, more than 15 Susac-specific public clones were found, and about 5 in CD8+ TEMRA repertoires.

The RNA, about 0.45 to 1 ug, was put through reverse transcription using random hexamers. One entry per CDR3 protein results from TCRdb running MiXCR on the immunoSEQ multiplex PCR reads. The data contain 80,000 to 95,000 distinct CDR3 sequences, 94% of them singletons. Germline values: CDR1 MDHEN, CDR2 SYDVKM. Trimming left V 3 bases short and J 1 base short, with 9 bases between. The CDR3 is made up of 14 amino acids. Sequencing of TCR beta was performed on blood CD8+ and CD4+ T cells. In the case of this clonotype: The antigen is undetermined.

Sequencing was performed on CD8+ T cells from PBMCs. The receptor was isolated from a human donor with Susac syndrome. The rearrangement joins TRBV28 to TRBJ1-1, with D possibly matching TRBD1 (6 bases). In DNA, the CDR3 is TGTGCCAGCAGTTTGATAGGGGGGAACACTGAAGCTTTCTTT. It encodes CASSLIGGNTEAFF.